This TCR beta chain was identified during a study of cytomegalovirus exposure and HLA in healthy donors (dated by TCRdb to 2017 to 2019). With regard to the full study: An earlier analysis of approximately 600 of the donors reported roughly 270 Gb of sequence data and approximately 110 million unique TCR beta sequences from roughly 200 million T cells. Rather than using new phenotypic data, the later analysis identified candidate immune exposures from TCR beta sequences and from how often those sequences occurred across donors. Using immunosequencing, the study profiled T cell repertoires from around 680 subjects and related those repertoires to cytomegalovirus serostatus. Of the 350 to 450 genotyped donors, 65% to 90% fell in the genetic ancestry cluster associated with self-reported Caucasian donors. Typing coverage differed by locus: A, B, C, DRB1 and DQB1 were typed in roughly 629-630 donors, DQA1 in 522, DPA1 in approximately 610, and DPB1 in 472. All discovery cohort repertoires had been generated on a single sequencing platform. On average, roughly 250,000 unique TCR beta nucleotide sequences were sequenced per donor among 350 to 400 genotyped donors of the cohort, with roughly a sixth of those sequences being non-productive. An earlier analysis of around 580 of the donors used high-throughput TCR beta sequencing to judge whether each TCR beta V gene segment behaved as functional or pseudogenic. HLA typing covered class I and class II loci at four-digit resolution. High-throughput TCR immunosequencing, statistical association of individual TCRs with disease status, and machine learning were combined to predict cytomegalovirus infection status. A handful of DR-DQ haplotypes were handled as single units for association and clustering because linkage in the cohort was strong. A separate validation cohort of over a hundred different subjects was used in addition to the roughly 670-subject first cohort. Donor age, sex, ethnicity and CMV serostatus were compiled together with the repertoire data. The study was designed to test whether signatures of past pathogen exposure could be identified by cataloging public T cell receptors. Roughly 300 gigabases of sequencing data and 70 million to 100 million unique TCR sequences were included in an early release covering several hundred HLA-typed donors. A later analysis re-analyzed previously published TCR beta repertoires from 600 to 850 donors and added high-resolution HLA genotyping to study TCR occurrence patterns. In a later genetic analysis, genome-wide SNP genotypes for about three fifths of the roughly 670 donors were used, and that subset was treated as a discovery cohort. What the study reported, not specific to this receptor: Linkage disequilibrium might explain the correlated functional status among segregating V segments, but an unknown experimental factor could not be ruled out. In a later analysis, the rate of TCR association differed among HLA loci, with DRB1 alleles having the most associated TCRs and HLA-C alleles having the fewest. Some IMGT-functional V segments, including TRBV6-2 and TRBV6-3, could not be distinguished by the 87-base-pair reads and were therefore excluded. Compared with the roughly 720-donor mean, donors in an Asian-associated ancestry cluster had fewer N-insertions in productive TCRs, according to a later genetic analysis. A few of the identified cytomegalovirus-associated TCR beta chains were confirmed in vitro to be specific for cytomegalovirus antigens. A further reported finding was that TCR beta sequences accurately predicted the HLA-A and HLA-B alleles for most subjects in the first cohort. A total of about 180 TCR beta chains were listed by the study as associated with cytomegalovirus. In an earlier analysis of about 600 of the donors, most TCR beta V segments appeared in productive rearrangements about 87% or about 30% of the time, broadly matching IMGT annotations. At a false discovery rate of 0.05, a later analysis linked under 20,000 TCR beta sequences to specific HLA alleles. The presence/absence analyses assumed that sequencing depth was roughly uniform across donors, and that assumption may not be true. A cluster of highly shared sequence variants was judged likely to be a technical artifact of the sequencing pipeline. V-gene and J-gene trimming of TCR beta chains was associated with a missense DCLRE1C variant in a later genetic analysis, and the association was replicated in an independent cohort. Several of the top co-occurrence clusters appeared to be linked to parvovirus B19, influenza, CMV and Epstein-Barr virus, according to a later analysis. It was suggested by the authors that the approach could potentially be generalized to other disease states and immunological phenotypes. The classifier was reported to diagnose cytomegalovirus status with high specificity and sensitivity in both the original cohort and the validation cohort. Only TCR beta chains were sequenced in this cohort, and the absence of alpha or paired-chain data limited detectable features. Most CMV-associated TCR beta chains appeared to be HLA-restricted in a later analysis, and the HLA associations seemed to be driven largely by CMV exposure. Because counts were too low, roughly 18 rarely observed V segments, including chromosome 9 orphons, were left out of the earlier analysis of roughly 600 of the donors. HLA typing was unavailable for some donors at each locus, so association tests used only the typed subset. Assigning TCR associations to individual alleles was difficult when HLA alleles, especially DR and DQ, strongly co-occurred. CMV serostatus was the only immune exposure information available for the cohort. While some public TCRs were present in many individuals, most TCR sequences turned up only very rarely across donors. In a later analysis, HLA-associated TCR beta chains showed more clonal expansion and lower generation probabilities than non-associated chains that were equally common.

The cohort was made up of hundreds of healthy bone marrow donors. All cohort members were sampled while nominally healthy, although unrecorded immune exposures were likely present. The donor was CMV seropositive and belonged to the group of 250 to 300 seropositive cohort members. A peripheral blood sample was provided by each donor, and peripheral blood mononuclear cells were used for TCR beta sequencing. The Qiagen DNeasy Blood Extraction Kit was used to extract genomic DNA from the blood cell samples. A note on this clone: Its antigen remains unidentified. The input lacks base qualities; no much larger clone sits a single base away. This sample also contains other DNA sequences that code for the same CDR3.

Inclusive of the bounding cysteine and phenylalanine, the CDR3 is 12 residues long. Only the CDR3 part of the read is kept: 36 bases, read in frame from the first base. As encoded in the germline V gene, CDR1 is SQVTM while CDR2 is ANQGSEA. Ends trimmed: V by 6 bases, J by 5 bases; bases unmatched to a gene: 5. The method behind the library was the immunoSEQ multiplex PCR assay. For the multiplex PCR, a mixture combining 60 forward primers for TCR Vbeta segments and 13 reverse primers for TCR Jbeta segments was used. The CDR3 region of rearranged TCR beta genes was amplified from genomic DNA with a multiplex PCR assay. The Illumina HiSeq System was used to sequence the amplified TCR beta libraries as 87-base-pair reads. Under the source paper's analysis protocol: Across the 640 or so repertoires, a later analysis counted approximately 75 million unique TCR beta chains, around 10 million of which were shared by at least two donors. To remove PCR and sequencing errors, raw reads were error-corrected and collapsed into unique sequences using a nearest-neighbor algorithm that merged closely related sequences. CDR3 sequences were aligned to IMGT reference sequences to assign V, D and J gene segments. Each retained sequence needed at least a six-nucleotide match to both a V gene segment and a J gene segment. A rearrangement was called productive if the CDR3 had no stop codons and remained in frame with V and J, and every other rearrangement was called non-productive. Following IMGT convention, CDR3 was defined as the stretch from the second conserved V-encoded cysteine up to the conserved J-encoded phenylalanine. The earlier analysis of 500 to 750 of the donors excluded any sequence lacking an unambiguous match to a single V gene segment. An earlier analysis of 550 to 650 of the donors classified V segments as functional when productive rearrangements were above 56.7% and as segregating when the standard deviation between donors was above 5%. A statistical classification framework was developed to diagnose cytomegalovirus status using the catalog of TCR beta chain sequences. A later analysis assigned V and J genes by comparing TCR nucleotide sequences with IMGT/GENE-DB human TR gene sequences. Using the TCRdist pipeline, a later analysis assigned CDR3 sequences along with most-parsimonious VDJ recombination scenarios. In a later analysis, every TCR beta chain was defined by the combination of its CDR3 amino acid sequence and its V-gene family, and reads without a unique V-gene family were dropped. As a way to deal with suspected cross-contamination and a sequencing artifact, a later analysis dropped 500 to 700 nucleotide sequences that were highly shared and had low generation probability. In a later analysis, a clonal expansion index was calculated for each public chain from normalized within-repertoire ranks of inferred template counts. Generation probabilities in a later analysis came from a VDJ recombination model fitted to out-of-frame rearrangements, and those results were checked against IGoR. Hypergeometric tests were used in a later analysis to score TCR-TCR, TCR-HLA and TCR-CMV co-occurrence, with a repertoire-size bias correction applied to the TCR pairs. False discovery rates were estimated in a later analysis by permuting HLA or CMV assignments 20 times. In a later analysis, co-occurring TCRs were grouped with DBSCAN, and TCRdist sequence similarity was added when clustering was performed within HLA-allele-positive subsets. Repertoires with fewer than 30,000 or more than 120,000 public chains, plus five repertoires with anomalous nucleotide sharing, were excluded from co-occurrence clustering. TCRdb provides this immuneACCESS table in a form limited to in-frame rearrangements. Some clones are lacking; in checked studies, under half of them reflect an unresolved V gene, and why the rest are absent is not known. The DNA gave D and trimming, while V, J and clone size come from that table. This sample comprises 75,000 or so clones, approximately 81% of them detected only once. Of the sample, over 20% falls within the top ten clones.

The V and J genes are TRBV29-1 and TRBJ1-1; 8 central nucleotides agree with TRBD1. Sequenced: PBMCs. The clonotype comes from a woman under 40 in good health and CMV-seropositive. The CDR3 reads as follows: CSVDRGGTEAFF. The DNA sequence is TGCAGCGTCGACAGGGGTGGGACTGAAGCTTTCTTT.